What follows is one T cell receptor beta chain and its context. The second PCR ran about 6 to 12 cycles with a sample-barcoded 5' primer and J-beta primers. TCRdb independently ran MiXCR on the 5' RACE reads; one entry per CDR3 protein. This repertoire shows roughly 800,000 distinct CDR3 sequences, roughly 50% found once; its top ten account for about 20%. The sample is drawn from a study of blood T cells in healthy people across ages. The CDR3 consists of 18 residues. The TCR originated in a man aged 25 to 45 in good health. What was sequenced was blood. The V and J genes are TRBV21-1 and TRBJ2-1; TRBD2 is the table's D call, not checked against the DNA. TRBV21-1 is classified as a pseudogene. The CDR3: CASSKATGTSGVHNEQFF. CDR3 DNA: TGTGCCAGCAGCAAGGCAACCGGGACTAGCGGGGTCCACAATGAGCAGTTCTTC.